Listed below are T cell receptor beta chains from one sample, sequenced in a study of shared clonotypes between healthy human individuals. Libraries were prepared by immunoSEQ multiplex PCR; TCRdb keeps only in-frame clonotypes and omits some of them. Of about 1.9 million clones listed, roughly 93% are singletons. The sequencing sample was made of naive CD8+ T cells from PBMCs. All receptors come from a man between 18 and 35 years old in good health. Some clones in this sample may be carry-over from other donors' samples. The CDR3 runs from the conserved cysteine through the conserved F or W. The order of the fields is CDR3 length, J gene, D gene, V gene, clone size, CDR3 protein, CDR3 DNA. D genes are given only for firm matches. Clone size is given for some rows only: seen once, a few or many times, or a class if the clone is expanded.

>15|TRBJ2-7|TRBD1|TRBV9|.
CASSVTGGFYAEQYF
TGTGCCAGCAGCGTTACAGGGGGCTTTTACGCCGAGCAGTACTTC
>13|TRBJ2-1|.|TRBV11-2|once
CASSLGSYNEQFF
TGTGCCAGCAGCTTGGGCAGCTACAATGAGCAGTTCTTC
>18|TRBJ1-3|.|TRBV12-2|.
CASRLVVLWSLSGNTIYF
TGTGCAAGTCGCTTAGTAGTCTTGTGGTCGCTCTCTGGAAACACCATATATTTT
>11|TRBJ1-1|.|TRBV20-1|.
CSASPGLEAFF
TGCAGTGCTAGTCCAGGGCTTGAAGCTTTCTTT
>15|TRBJ2-1|TRBD2|TRBV7-3|.
CASSPTSGRADEQFF
TGTGCCAGCAGCCCCACTAGCGGGAGGGCCGATGAGCAGTTCTTC
>17|TRBJ2-1|TRBD2|TRBV28|.
CASSFGLADFQDNEQFF
TGTGCCAGCAGTTTCGGACTAGCGGACTTTCAGGACAATGAGCAGTTCTTC
>18|TRBJ2-1|TRBD1|TRBV9|.
CASSPQPQGAIAHNEQFF
TGTGCCAGCAGCCCCCAACCCCAGGGGGCCATCGCCCACAATGAGCAGTTCTTC
>16|TRBJ1-3|TRBD1|TRBV7-9|.
CASSYLRDRGGNTIYF
TGTGCCAGCAGCTACCTCCGGGACAGGGGTGGAAACACCATATATTTT
>17|TRBJ1-4|.|TRBV5-1|.
CASSSGARTAFHEKLFF
TGCGCCAGCAGCTCCGGGGCCAGGACAGCTTTCCATGAAAAACTGTTTTTT
>15|TRBJ2-7|.|TRBV5-5|.
CASSSRLGASYEQYF
TGTGCCAGCAGCTCGCGACTAGGTGCCTCCTACGAGCAGTACTTC
>14|TRBJ2-3|.|TRBV7-9|.
CASRPPLGTDTQYF
TGTGCCAGCAGACCCCCGCTAGGGACAGATACGCAGTATTTT
>14|TRBJ1-2|.|TRBV27|.
CASSDGPTNYGYTF
TGTGCCAGCAGTGACGGGCCTACTAACTATGGCTACACCTTC
>18|TRBJ1-4|.|TRBV28|.
CASSPDYGGQVANEKLFF
TGTGCCAGCAGTCCCGACTATGGGGGTCAGGTGGCTAATGAAAAACTGTTTTTT
>15|TRBJ2-4|TRBD2|TRBV10-3|.
CAISAGEGAKNIQYF
TGTGCCATCAGTGCTGGGGAGGGGGCCAAAAACATTCAGTACTTC
>15|TRBJ2-2|.|TRBV11-3|.
CASSLYQANTGELFF
TGTGCCAGCAGCTTATATCAAGCGAACACCGGGGAGCTGTTTTTT
>15|TRBJ1-3|TRBD1|TRBV10-2|.
CASSPRGTAGNTIYF
TGCGCCAGCAGCCCCCGTGGGACAGCTGGAAACACCATATATTTT
>13|TRBJ2-7|.|TRBV5-1|once
CASSPEVAYEQYF
TGCGCCAGCAGCCCCGAGGTGGCCTACGAGCAGTACTTC
>15|TRBJ2-2|.|TRBV12-2|.
CASRFLSSSTGELFF
TGTGCAAGTCGCTTTCTAAGTTCCTCCACCGGGGAGCTGTTTTTT
>10|TRBJ1-1|.|TRBV7-9|.
CASSSLGAFF
TGTGCCAGCAGCTCATTGGGGGCTTTCTTT
>14|TRBJ2-7|.|TRBV5-4|.
CASSEGDWAYEQYF
TGTGCCAGCAGCGAGGGGGATTGGGCATACGAGCAGTACTTC
>17|TRBJ2-2|TRBD1|TRBV7-3|.
CASSLRLGQGDTGELFF
TGTGCCAGCAGCTTACGCCTAGGGCAGGGGGACACCGGGGAGCTGTTTTTT
>17|TRBJ2-3|.|TRBV7-8|.
CASSDVLDYRGGDTQYF
TGTGCCAGCAGCGACGTGCTTGATTATAGGGGAGGAGATACGCAGTATTTT
>14|TRBJ2-7|.|TRBV5-6|few
CASSPGTGAAEQYF
TGTGCCAGCAGTCCCGGGACGGGGGCGGCCGAGCAGTACTTC
>19|TRBJ2-2|.|TRBV4-1|.
CASSQMGSREESLTGELFF
TGCGCCAGCAGCCAAATGGGCTCCCGGGAAGAGAGCCTCACCGGGGAGCTGTTTTTT
>14|TRBJ1-4|TRBD1|TRBV30|.
CAWSEGALSEKLFF
TGTGCCTGGAGTGAGGGGGCCTTAAGTGAAAAACTGTTTTTT
>14|TRBJ2-1|TRBD2|TRBV11-2|.
CASSLGLVRNEQFF
TGTGCCAGCAGCCTCGGACTAGTTCGCAATGAGCAGTTCTTC
>19|TRBJ2-5|.|TRBV15|.
CATSRDPRGAPSIQETQYF
TGTGCCACCAGCAGAGATCCCCGGGGGGCCCCCTCCATACAAGAGACCCAGTACTTC
>15|TRBJ1-4|.|TRBV11-2|.
CASSLEQTLGEKLFF
TGTGCCAGCAGCTTAGAGCAAACCTTGGGTGAAAAACTGTTTTTT
>16|TRBJ2-3|TRBD2|TRBV9|.
CASSVVGSGTTDTQYF
TGTGCCAGCAGCGTAGTTGGTAGCGGGACCACAGATACGCAGTATTTT
>13|TRBJ1-2|TRBD1|TRBV15|.
CATSGDRAYGYTF
TGTGCCACCAGCGGTGACAGGGCGTATGGCTACACCTTC
>13|TRBJ2-7|TRBD2|TRBV5-6|.
CASSSGLAGEQYF
TGTGCCAGCAGCTCGGGACTAGCCGGCGAGCAGTACTTC
>15|TRBJ2-7|.|TRBV2|.
CASSEKWRDLYEQYF
TGTGCCAGCAGTGAAAAGTGGCGGGACCTCTACGAGCAGTACTTC
>15|TRBJ2-5|TRBD1|TRBV6-5|.
CASSHPRTGQETQYF
TGTGCCAGCAGCCACCCCCGGACAGGACAAGAGACCCAGTACTTC
>15|TRBJ2-2|.|TRBV6-5|.
CASSYSGGSAGELFF
TGTGCCAGCAGTTACTCCGGGGGTAGCGCCGGGGAGCTGTTTTTT
>17|TRBJ1-2|.|TRBV6-1|.
CASSEGKGGSGNYGYTF
TGTGCCAGCAGTGAAGGGAAAGGGGGATCCGGTAACTATGGCTACACCTTC
>16|TRBJ2-3|TRBD1|TRBV7-9|.
CASSPKTGGGTDTQYF
TGTGCCAGCAGCCCGAAGACAGGGGGCGGCACAGATACGCAGTATTTT
>19|TRBJ2-5|TRBD1|TRBV5-1|.
CASSLRLAGGGGRQETQYF
TGCGCCAGCAGCTTGCGGTTGGCAGGGGGCGGAGGTAGACAAGAGACCCAGTACTTC
>15|TRBJ2-7|.|TRBV6-5|.
CASSFSRRVYYEQYF
TGTGCCAGCAGTTTTTCCCGCAGGGTCTACTACGAGCAGTACTTC
>15|TRBJ2-1|TRBD1|TRBV7-2|.
CASSLVTGPYNEQFF
TGTGCCAGCAGCTTAGTGACAGGGCCTTACAATGAGCAGTTCTTC
>14|TRBJ2-7|.|TRBV11-2|.
CASSLSGISYEQYF
TGTGCCAGCAGCTTATCTGGGATTTCCTACGAGCAGTACTTC
>15|TRBJ1-3|.|TRBV5-1|.
CASSLAEGSGNTIYF
TGCGCCAGCAGCTTGGCCGAAGGCTCTGGAAACACCATATATTTT
>15|TRBJ2-7|TRBD2|TRBV6-5|.
CASSYYPSGSYEQYF
TGTGCCAGCAGTTACTACCCTAGCGGGAGCTACGAGCAGTACTTC
>15|TRBJ1-6|.|TRBV27|.
CASSLYVGPSSPLHF
TGTGCCAGCAGTTTATACGTCGGACCGTCTTCACCCCTCCACTTT
>14|TRBJ1-1|TRBD1|TRBV7-9|.
CASRYQGVRTEAFF
TGTGCCAGCAGATATCAGGGGGTTAGGACTGAAGCTTTCTTT
>12|TRBJ2-7|.|TRBV29-1|.
CSVGHDTYEQYF
TGCAGCGTTGGCCATGACACCTACGAGCAGTACTTC
>15|TRBJ2-7|.|TRBV9|.
CASSAYRDRVYEQYF
TGTGCCAGCAGCGCGTACAGGGACCGGGTTTACGAGCAGTACTTC
>15|TRBJ2-2|TRBD2|TRBV2|.
CASSWTSRNTGELFF
TGTGCCAGCAGTTGGACTAGCCGAAACACCGGGGAGCTGTTTTTT
>11|TRBJ2-1|.|TRBV28|.
CASRRGMGQFF
TGTGCCAGCCGGCGGGGTATGGGGCAGTTCTTC
>16|TRBJ2-4|.|TRBV7-9|.
CASTAADSLAKNIQYF
TGTGCCAGCACCGCGGCGGATTCGCTAGCCAAAAACATTCAGTACTTC
>17|TRBJ2-2|.|TRBV12-5|.
CASGRTPGTPNTGELFF
TGTGCTAGTGGTCGAACCCCCGGGACACCCAACACCGGGGAGCTGTTTTTT
>13|TRBJ2-3|.|TRBV12-5|.
CASTDKPTDTQYF
TGTGCTAGCACGGACAAACCCACAGATACGCAGTATTTT
>13|TRBJ1-2|.|TRBV4-2|.
CASSQDRGYGYTF
TGTGCCAGCAGCCAAGATAGGGGCTATGGCTACACCTTC
>16|TRBJ2-7|TRBD2|TRBV9|.
CASSLGGVAGPYEQYF
TGTGCCAGCAGCTTGGGGGGTGTAGCGGGGCCCTACGAGCAGTACTTC
>15|TRBJ2-1|.|TRBV7-2|.
CASSPNPGPFPEQFF
TGTGCCAGCAGCCCGAACCCGGGACCCTTTCCTGAGCAGTTCTTC
>11|TRBJ2-1|.|TRBV6-1|.
CASRQYNEQFF
TGTGCCAGCAGACAGTACAATGAGCAGTTCTTC
>14|TRBJ2-3|.|TRBV25-1|.
CASSEWDSTDTQYF
TGTGCCAGCAGTGAATGGGACAGCACAGATACGCAGTATTTT
>13|TRBJ2-7|.|TRBV27|once
CARGGGGTYEQYF
TGTGCGAGAGGAGGCGGTGGTACTTACGAGCAGTACTTC
>13|TRBJ2-7|.|TRBV25-1|.
CASSEPFSYEQYF
TGTGCCAGCAGTGAGCCATTTTCCTACGAGCAGTACTTC